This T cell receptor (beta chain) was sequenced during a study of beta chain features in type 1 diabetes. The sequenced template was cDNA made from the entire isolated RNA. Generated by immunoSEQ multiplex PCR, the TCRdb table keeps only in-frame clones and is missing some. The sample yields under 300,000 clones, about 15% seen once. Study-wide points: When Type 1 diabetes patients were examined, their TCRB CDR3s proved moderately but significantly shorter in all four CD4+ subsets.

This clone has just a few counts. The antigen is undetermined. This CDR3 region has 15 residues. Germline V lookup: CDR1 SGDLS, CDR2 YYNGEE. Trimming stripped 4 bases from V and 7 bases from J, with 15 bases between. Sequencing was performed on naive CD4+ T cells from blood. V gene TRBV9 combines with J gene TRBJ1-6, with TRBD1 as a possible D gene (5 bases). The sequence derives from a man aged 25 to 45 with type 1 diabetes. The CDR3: CASSTSGGGNSPLHF. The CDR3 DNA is TGTGCCAGCAGCACGAGTGGGGGAGGCAATTCACCCCTCCACTTT.